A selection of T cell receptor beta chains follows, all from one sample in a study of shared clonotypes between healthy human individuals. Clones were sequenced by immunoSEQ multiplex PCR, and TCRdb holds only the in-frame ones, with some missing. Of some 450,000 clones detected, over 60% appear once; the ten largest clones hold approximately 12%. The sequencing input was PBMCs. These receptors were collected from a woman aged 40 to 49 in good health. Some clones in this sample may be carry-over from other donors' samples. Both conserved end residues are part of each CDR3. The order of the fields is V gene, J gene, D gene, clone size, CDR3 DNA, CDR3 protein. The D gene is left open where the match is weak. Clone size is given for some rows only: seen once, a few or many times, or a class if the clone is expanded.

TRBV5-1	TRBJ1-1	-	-	TGCGCCAGCAGCGACCCGGCGGGGTCCAACACTGAAGCTTTCTTT	CASSDPAGSNTEAFF
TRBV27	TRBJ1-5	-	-	TGTGCCAGCAGCCGTGGGGGGGGCGTGCAGCCCCAGCATTTT	CASSRGGGVQPQHF
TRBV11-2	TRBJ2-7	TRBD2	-	TGTGCCAGCAGCTTAGCGTCCCACCGGGGGTCTAGCGGGAGCTACGAGCAGTACTTC	CASSLASHRGSSGSYEQYF
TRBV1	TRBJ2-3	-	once	TGCACCAGCAGCCCACAAGGGCCAGTCCCGGTTGGCACAGATACGCAGTATTTT	CTSSPQGPVPVGTDTQYF
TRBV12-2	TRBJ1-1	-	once	TGTGCAAGTCGCTTGTGGGTTAGAGGGTGGGGTAGGGAAGGACACGCAAACACTGAAGCTTTCTTT	CASRLWVRGWGREGHANTEAFF
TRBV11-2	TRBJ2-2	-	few	TGTGCCAGCAGCTTGGGAAATTCTTACACCGGGGAGCTGTTTTTT	CASSLGNSYTGELFF
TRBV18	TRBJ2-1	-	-	TGTGCCAGCTCATCAGACAGCAATGAGCAGTTCTTC	CASSSDSNEQFF
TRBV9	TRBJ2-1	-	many	TGTGCCAGCACCCAGGGTTACGGATACAATGAGCAGTTCTTC	CASTQGYGYNEQFF
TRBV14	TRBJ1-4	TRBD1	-	TGTGCCAGCAGCCAAGTGAGGGGGCTTTCTGAAAAACTGTTTTTT	CASSQVRGLSEKLFF
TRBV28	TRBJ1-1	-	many	TGTGCCAGCAGTTTCGGGGATCGCGACACTGAAGCTTTCTTT	CASSFGDRDTEAFF
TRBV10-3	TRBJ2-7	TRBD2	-	TGTGCCATCAGTGAGTATCTAGCGGGGGCTCCACAGGGAGAGCAGTACTTC	CAISEYLAGAPQGEQYF
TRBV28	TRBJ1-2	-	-	TGTGCCAGCAGAGGGACCGACTCCCTCGGGGGCTACACCTTC	CASRGTDSLGGYTF
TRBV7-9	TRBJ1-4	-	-	TGTGCCAGCAGCCTAGACGGGGCGTCTGCTCCTGTTTTT	CASSLDGASAPVF
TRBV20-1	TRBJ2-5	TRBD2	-	TGCAGTCAAGCGGGAGAAGAGACCCGGTACTTC	CSQAGEETRYF
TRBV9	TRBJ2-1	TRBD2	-	TGTGCCAGCAGCGTATCTAGCGGGAGAGGCAATGAGCAGTTCTTC	CASSVSSGRGNEQFF
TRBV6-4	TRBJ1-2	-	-	TGTGCCAGCAGTGAGGACGGATCCTACGGCTATGGCTACACCTTC	CASSEDGSYGYGYTF
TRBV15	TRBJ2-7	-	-	TGTGCCACCAGCAGAGGTAGGTCAGGTGCCGAGCAGTACTTC	CATSRGRSGAEQYF
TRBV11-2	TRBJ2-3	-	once	TGTGCCAGCAGACCGACTACAGATACGCAGTATTTT	CASRPTTDTQYF
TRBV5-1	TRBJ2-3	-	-	TGCGCCAGCAGCTTGGAAGGGGCAGCAAACACAGATACGCAGTATTTT	CASSLEGAANTDTQYF
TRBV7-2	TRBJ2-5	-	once	TGTGCCAGCAGCCCGACACCTAACCAAGAGACCCAGTACTTC	CASSPTPNQETQYF
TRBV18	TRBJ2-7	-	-	TGTGCCAGCTCACCAAACTACGAGCAGTACTTC	CASSPNYEQYF
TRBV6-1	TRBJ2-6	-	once	TGTGCCAGCAGTGAAGTGACCTTAAGTCTCTCTGGGGCCAACGTCCTGACTTTC	CASSEVTLSLSGANVLTF
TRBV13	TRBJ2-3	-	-	TGTGCCAGCAGCTTAGGGCGGGAAGTAGATACGCAGTATTTT	CASSLGREVDTQYF
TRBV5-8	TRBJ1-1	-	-	TGTGCCAGCAGCTTGGGGGCAGGGGATGGAATGAACACTGAAGCTTTCTTT	CASSLGAGDGMNTEAFF
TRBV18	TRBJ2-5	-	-	TGTGCCAGCTCACCACCAAGTGAGGAGACCCAGTACTTC	CASSPPSEETQYF
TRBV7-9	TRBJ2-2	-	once	TGTGCCAGCAGCCCCGGGACGGTGAACACCGGGGAGCTGTTTTTT	CASSPGTVNTGELFF
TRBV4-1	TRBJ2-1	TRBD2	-	TGCGCCAGCAGCCAAGATGGGACTAGCGCATACAATGAGCAGTTCTTC	CASSQDGTSAYNEQFF
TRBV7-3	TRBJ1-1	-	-	TGTGCCAGCAGCCAAGGGTCCTCGGCGAACACTGAAGCTTTCTTT	CASSQGSSANTEAFF
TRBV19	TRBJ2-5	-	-	TGTGCCAGTAGTATACGTGGAGACCGCAATGGTGGAGAGACCCAGTACTTC	CASSIRGDRNGGETQYF
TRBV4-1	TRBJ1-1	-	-	TGCGCCAGCAGCCGAGTCGGGGTCATGAACACTGAAGCTTTCTTT	CASSRVGVMNTEAFF
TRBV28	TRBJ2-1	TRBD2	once	TGTGCCAGCAGTCCGTTAGCGGGAGTGGGCAATGAGCAGTTCTTC	CASSPLAGVGNEQFF
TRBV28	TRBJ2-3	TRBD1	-	TGTGCCAGCAGTTTAGTTGGGACAGTAGCGCCCACAGATACGCAGTATTTT	CASSLVGTVAPTDTQYF
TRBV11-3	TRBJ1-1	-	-	TGTGCCAGCAGCCGGGCGCAGAACACTGAAGCTTTCTTT	CASSRAQNTEAFF
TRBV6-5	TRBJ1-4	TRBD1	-	TGTGCCAGCAGAACCGGGACAGGGACTGAAAAACTGTTTTTT	CASRTGTGTEKLFF
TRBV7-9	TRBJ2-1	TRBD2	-	TGTGCCAGCAGCTTCCTAGCGGGAGGGAATGAGCAGTTCTTC	CASSFLAGGNEQFF
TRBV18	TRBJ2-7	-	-	TGTGCCAGCTCACCACCCGTCAGGGGATCCTACGAGCAGTACTTC	CASSPPVRGSYEQYF
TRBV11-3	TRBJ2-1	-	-	TGTGCCAGCAGCTCCGGCCGTTCCTACAATGAGCAGTTCTTC	CASSSGRSYNEQFF
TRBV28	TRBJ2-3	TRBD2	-	TGTGCCAGCAGAGTAGCGGGAATTACAGATACGCAGTATTTT	CASRVAGITDTQYF
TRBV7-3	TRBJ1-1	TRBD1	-	TGTGCCAGCAGCGCGCAGGGGGCAGGGGTAGCTTTCTTT	CASSAQGAGVAFF
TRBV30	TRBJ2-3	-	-	TGTGCCTGGAGTGCAATTTCGGTGGGCGGCACAGATACGCAGTATTTT	CAWSAISVGGTDTQYF
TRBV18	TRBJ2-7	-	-	TGTGCCAGCTCACCAGACCTCTCCTACGAGCAGTACTTC	CASSPDLSYEQYF
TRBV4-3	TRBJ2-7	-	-	TGCGCCAGCAGCCAAGATGCGCTAGCCGCGTCGATTTACGAGCAGTACTTC	CASSQDALAASIYEQYF
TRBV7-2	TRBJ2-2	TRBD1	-	TGTGCCAGCCATACGTCCGGGACAGAGAACACCGGGGAGCTGTTTTTT	CASHTSGTENTGELFF
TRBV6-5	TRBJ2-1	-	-	TGTGCCAGCAGTTACCGGCCCCGCTACAATGAGCAGTTCTTC	CASSYRPRYNEQFF
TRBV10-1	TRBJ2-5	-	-	TGCGCCAGCAGTGAGTCGAGTTCGGAGACCCAGTACTTC	CASSESSSETQYF
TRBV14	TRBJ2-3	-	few	TGTGCCAGCAGCCAAGATGTGGGACGTCCCTACACAGATACGCAGTATTTT	CASSQDVGRPYTDTQYF
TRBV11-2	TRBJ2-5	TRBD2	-	TGTGCCAGCAGCTTAGGGACTAGCCAAGACCAAGAGACCCAGTACTTC	CASSLGTSQDQETQYF
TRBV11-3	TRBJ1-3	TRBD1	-	TGTGCCAGCAGCGAAGGGACAGCAGGAAACACCATATATTTT	CASSEGTAGNTIYF
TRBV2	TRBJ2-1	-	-	TGTGCCACACGGGTGTACAATGAGCAGTTCTTC	CATRVYNEQFF
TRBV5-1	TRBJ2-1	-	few	TGCGCCAGCAGCTTGCTGCGTAATGAGCAGTTCTTC	CASSLLRNEQFF
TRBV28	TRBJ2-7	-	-	TGTGCCAGCAGTTTTAATAGACGGGGGAACGAGCAGTACTTC	CASSFNRRGNEQYF